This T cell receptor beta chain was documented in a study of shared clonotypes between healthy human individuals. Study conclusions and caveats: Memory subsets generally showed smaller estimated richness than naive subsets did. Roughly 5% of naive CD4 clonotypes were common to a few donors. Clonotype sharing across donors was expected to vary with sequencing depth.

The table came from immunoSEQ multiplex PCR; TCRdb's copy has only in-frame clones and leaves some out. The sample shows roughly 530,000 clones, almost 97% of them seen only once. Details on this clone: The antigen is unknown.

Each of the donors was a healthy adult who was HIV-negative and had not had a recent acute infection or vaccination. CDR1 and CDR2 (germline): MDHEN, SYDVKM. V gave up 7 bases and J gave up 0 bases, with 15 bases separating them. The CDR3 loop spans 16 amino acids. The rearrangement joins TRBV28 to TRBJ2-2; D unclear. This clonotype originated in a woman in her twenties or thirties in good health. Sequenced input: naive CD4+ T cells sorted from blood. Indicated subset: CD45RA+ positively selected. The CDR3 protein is CASKAVWPANTGELFF. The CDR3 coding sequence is TGTGCCAGCAAAGCAGTATGGCCCGCGAACACCGGGGAGCTGTTTTTT.